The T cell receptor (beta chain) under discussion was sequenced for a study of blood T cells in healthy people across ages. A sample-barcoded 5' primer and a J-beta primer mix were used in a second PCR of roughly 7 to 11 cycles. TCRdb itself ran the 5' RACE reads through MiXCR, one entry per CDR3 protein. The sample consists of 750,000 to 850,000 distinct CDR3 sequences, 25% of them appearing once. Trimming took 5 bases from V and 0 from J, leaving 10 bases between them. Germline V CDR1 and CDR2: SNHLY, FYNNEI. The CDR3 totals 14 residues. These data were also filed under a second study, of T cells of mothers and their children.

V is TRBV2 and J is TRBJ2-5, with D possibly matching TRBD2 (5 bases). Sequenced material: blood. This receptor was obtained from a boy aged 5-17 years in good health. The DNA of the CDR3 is TGTGCCAGCAGTCCGGAGGAGTACCAAGAGACCCAGTACTTC. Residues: CASSPEEYQETQYF.